The rows below give T cell receptor beta chains drawn from one sample of a study of blood T cells in healthy people across ages. Each CDR3 protein gets one entry after TCRdb re-called the 5' RACE reads with MiXCR. This sample carries 650,000 to 1,000,000 distinct CDR3 sequences, under 40% of them seen once, and the ten largest clones take 10% to 15%. Source material: blood. All receptors come from a man aged 18 to 29 in good health. The CDR3 runs from the conserved cysteine through the conserved F or W. Fields, in order: V gene, D gene, J gene, clone size, CDR3 protein, CDR3 DNA. A D gene is named only where the DNA matches it firmly. Clone size, where shown, is once, few, many, or a class for clones that have expanded.

TRBV14	NA	TRBJ2-3	few	CASSQDLGDTQYF	TGTGCCAGCAGCCAAGATTTGGGTGATACGCAGTATTTT
TRBV19	NA	TRBJ1-1	NA	CASSIAVRGGEAFF	TGTGCCAGTAGTATAGCGGTTCGAGGCGGTGAAGCTTTCTTT
TRBV27	NA	TRBJ1-2	few	CASGWTGGVRYTF	TGTGCCAGCGGATGGACCGGGGGTGTTCGCTACACCTTC
TRBV12-3/TRBV12-4	NA	TRBJ1-2	many	CASSLAGTALYGYTF	TGTGCCAGCAGTTTAGCAGGGACCGCACTCTATGGCTACACCTTC
TRBV30	NA	TRBJ2-2	once	CAWCGLNVLYTGELFF	TGTGCCTGGTGTGGACTTAACGTACTATACACTGGGGAGCTGTTTTTT
TRBV7-9	NA	TRBJ1-6	NA	CASTPHDGSPLHF	TGTGCCAGCACCCCCCACGATGGTTCACCCCTCCACTTT
TRBV3-1	TRBD1	TRBJ2-1	NA	CASSQGQGALGNEQFF	TGTGCCAGCAGCCAAGGGCAGGGGGCGCTGGGCAATGAGCAGTTCTTC
TRBV18	NA	TRBJ1-3	NA	CASSPPGPVIYF	TGTGCCAGCTCACCACCGGGCCCGGTCATATATTTT
TRBV12-3/TRBV12-4	TRBD2	TRBJ2-5	many	CASSLERGARRETQYF	TGTGCCAGCAGTTTAGAGCGGGGGGCTCGACGAGAGACCCAGTACTTC
TRBV5-1	TRBD2	TRBJ2-7	NA	CASSSVTGGTDEQYF	TGCGCCAGTAGCTCCGTAACGGGAGGTACGGACGAGCAGTACTTC
TRBV29-1	NA	TRBJ1-2	few	CSVVDTHSNYGYTF	TGCAGCGTTGTGGACACTCACTCGAACTATGGCTACACCTTC
TRBV7-2	NA	TRBJ2-3	NA	CASSAVSTDTQYF	TGTGCCAGCAGCGCGGTTTCCACAGATACGCAGTATTTT
TRBV20-1	NA	TRBJ2-2	NA	CSAAPRTGELFF	TGCAGTGCTGCCCCCCGAACCGGGGAGCTGTTTTTT
TRBV5-1	TRBD2	TRBJ2-2	NA	CASSLTTSGTNTGELFF	TGCGCCAGCAGCTTGACGACTAGCGGGACGAACACCGGGGAGCTGTTTTTT
TRBV20-1	TRBD1	TRBJ1-4	few	CSARRQGAGEKLFF	TGCAGTGCCCGTCGACAGGGGGCAGGAGAAAAACTGTTTTTT
TRBV12-3/TRBV12-4	TRBD1	TRBJ2-7	few	CASSQHAGTGPYEQYF	TGTGCCAGCAGTCAACATGCCGGGACAGGGCCCTACGAGCAGTACTTC
TRBV12-3/TRBV12-4	TRBD2	TRBJ2-6	many	CASSLAGGASSGANVLTF	TGTGCCAGCAGTTTAGCGGGAGGGGCTTCCTCTGGGGCCAACGTCCTGACTTTC
TRBV14	TRBD1	TRBJ1-2	few	CASSQDLSGGYGYTF	TGTGCCAGCAGCCAAGATTTGTCAGGGGGCTATGGCTACACCTTC
TRBV20-1	NA	TRBJ1-2	NA	CSATSLGGYGYTF	TGCAGTGCCACCTCCCTGGGCGGGTATGGCTACACCTTC
TRBV3-1	NA	TRBJ1-2	many	CASSRGDGYTF	TGTGCCAGCAGCCGGGGGGATGGCTACACCTTC
TRBV6-5	NA	TRBJ1-1	once	CASSYLQGCEAFF	TGTGCCAGCAGTTACTTACAGGGATGTGAAGCTTTCTTT
TRBV6-2/TRBV6-3	NA	TRBJ1-2	NA	CASGRDSGYTF	TGTGCCAGCGGCAGGGACTCTGGCTACACCTTC
TRBV7-9	NA	TRBJ2-5	NA	CASSPLAERETQYF	TGTGCCAGCAGCCCGCTAGCAGAGCGGGAGACCCAGTACTTC
TRBV5-1	NA	TRBJ1-1	NA	CASADVQGLTNTEAFF	TGCGCCAGCGCGGATGTCCAGGGCCTTACGAACACTGAAGCTTTCTTT
TRBV7-2	TRBD1	TRBJ1-2	few	CASSSPHRDRGSDGYTF	TGTGCCAGCAGCTCCCCACACCGGGACAGGGGAAGTGATGGCTACACCTTC
TRBV9	NA	TRBJ2-3	NA	CASSPVDGTDTQYF	TGTGCCAGCAGCCCCGTCGACGGCACAGATACGCAGTATTTT
TRBV6-5	NA	TRBJ1-1	NA	CASSYGFEAFF	TGTGCCAGCAGTTACGGGTTTGAAGCTTTCTTT
TRBV5-1	TRBD1	TRBJ2-7	few	CASSSVQGYEQYF	TGCGCCAGCAGCTCGGTACAGGGGTACGAGCAGTACTTC
TRBV7-2	NA	TRBJ2-1	NA	CASSSPSAGKRLREQFF	TGTGCCAGCAGCTCCCCCTCTGCGGGTAAGAGGCTGCGTGAGCAGTTCTTC
TRBV2	TRBD2	TRBJ2-5	NA	CASSDSGEPGETQYF	TGTGCCAGCAGTGATAGCGGGGAGCCCGGAGAGACCCAGTACTTC
TRBV27	TRBD2	TRBJ2-1	NA	CASSLLAGGGNEQFF	TGTGCCAGCAGTTTACTAGCGGGGGGCGGTAATGAGCAGTTCTTC
TRBV20-1	NA	TRBJ1-5	NA	CSARDPTAYSNQPQHF	TGCAGTGCTAGAGACCCGACAGCGTATAGCAATCAGCCCCAGCATTTT
TRBV11-2	TRBD2	TRBJ2-1	many	CASSFRLAGDYNEQFF	TGTGCCAGCAGCTTCCGACTAGCGGGGGATTACAATGAGCAGTTCTTC
TRBV7-2	TRBD1	TRBJ2-3	few	CASSSTRGRDTQYF	TGTGCCAGCAGCTCGACCAGGGGGCGGGATACGCAGTATTTT
TRBV6-5	NA	TRBJ1-5	NA	CASSDGTNQPQHF	TGTGCCAGCAGTGACGGGACGAACCAGCCCCAGCATTTT
TRBV20-1	TRBD2	TRBJ2-1	NA	CSAIAGGHNEQFF	TGCAGTGCTATAGCGGGGGGGCACAATGAGCAGTTCTTC
TRBV4-2	TRBD1	TRBJ1-6	few	CASSLTQDRDSNSPLHF	TGTGCCAGCAGCCTCACACAGGACCGGGACAGTAATTCACCCCTCCACTTT
TRBV2	TRBD1	TRBJ2-5	NA	CASSVLSWGQPPETRYF	TGTGCCAGCAGTGTCCTTTCTTGGGGACAGCCCCCGGAGACCCGGTACTTC
TRBV7-3	NA	TRBJ2-7	NA	CASSLPRDQPRTYEQYF	TGTGCCAGCAGCTTACCCCGAGATCAGCCTAGGACCTACGAGCAGTACTTC
TRBV20-1	NA	TRBJ2-3	once	CSARDPWDEGTDTQYF	TGCAGTGCTAGAGACCCATGGGACGAGGGCACAGATACGCAGTATTTT
TRBV11-2	TRBD1	TRBJ2-7	NA	CASSLEQGKDQYF	TGTGCCAGCAGCTTAGAACAGGGGAAGGACCAGTACTTC
TRBV5-1	TRBD1	TRBJ2-1	NA	CASSLDPGQQETQFF	TGCGCCAGCAGCTTGGATCCGGGACAGCAAGAGACCCAGTTCTTC
TRBV5-1	NA	TRBJ2-3	NA	CASSLPQGLDTQYF	TGCGCCAGCAGCTTGCCCCAGGGTTTAGATACGCAGTATTTT
TRBV6-1	TRBD2	TRBJ2-6	NA	CASRERGGTGANVLTF	TGTGCCAGCAGGGAGAGGGGAGGGACTGGGGCCAACGTCCTGACTTTC